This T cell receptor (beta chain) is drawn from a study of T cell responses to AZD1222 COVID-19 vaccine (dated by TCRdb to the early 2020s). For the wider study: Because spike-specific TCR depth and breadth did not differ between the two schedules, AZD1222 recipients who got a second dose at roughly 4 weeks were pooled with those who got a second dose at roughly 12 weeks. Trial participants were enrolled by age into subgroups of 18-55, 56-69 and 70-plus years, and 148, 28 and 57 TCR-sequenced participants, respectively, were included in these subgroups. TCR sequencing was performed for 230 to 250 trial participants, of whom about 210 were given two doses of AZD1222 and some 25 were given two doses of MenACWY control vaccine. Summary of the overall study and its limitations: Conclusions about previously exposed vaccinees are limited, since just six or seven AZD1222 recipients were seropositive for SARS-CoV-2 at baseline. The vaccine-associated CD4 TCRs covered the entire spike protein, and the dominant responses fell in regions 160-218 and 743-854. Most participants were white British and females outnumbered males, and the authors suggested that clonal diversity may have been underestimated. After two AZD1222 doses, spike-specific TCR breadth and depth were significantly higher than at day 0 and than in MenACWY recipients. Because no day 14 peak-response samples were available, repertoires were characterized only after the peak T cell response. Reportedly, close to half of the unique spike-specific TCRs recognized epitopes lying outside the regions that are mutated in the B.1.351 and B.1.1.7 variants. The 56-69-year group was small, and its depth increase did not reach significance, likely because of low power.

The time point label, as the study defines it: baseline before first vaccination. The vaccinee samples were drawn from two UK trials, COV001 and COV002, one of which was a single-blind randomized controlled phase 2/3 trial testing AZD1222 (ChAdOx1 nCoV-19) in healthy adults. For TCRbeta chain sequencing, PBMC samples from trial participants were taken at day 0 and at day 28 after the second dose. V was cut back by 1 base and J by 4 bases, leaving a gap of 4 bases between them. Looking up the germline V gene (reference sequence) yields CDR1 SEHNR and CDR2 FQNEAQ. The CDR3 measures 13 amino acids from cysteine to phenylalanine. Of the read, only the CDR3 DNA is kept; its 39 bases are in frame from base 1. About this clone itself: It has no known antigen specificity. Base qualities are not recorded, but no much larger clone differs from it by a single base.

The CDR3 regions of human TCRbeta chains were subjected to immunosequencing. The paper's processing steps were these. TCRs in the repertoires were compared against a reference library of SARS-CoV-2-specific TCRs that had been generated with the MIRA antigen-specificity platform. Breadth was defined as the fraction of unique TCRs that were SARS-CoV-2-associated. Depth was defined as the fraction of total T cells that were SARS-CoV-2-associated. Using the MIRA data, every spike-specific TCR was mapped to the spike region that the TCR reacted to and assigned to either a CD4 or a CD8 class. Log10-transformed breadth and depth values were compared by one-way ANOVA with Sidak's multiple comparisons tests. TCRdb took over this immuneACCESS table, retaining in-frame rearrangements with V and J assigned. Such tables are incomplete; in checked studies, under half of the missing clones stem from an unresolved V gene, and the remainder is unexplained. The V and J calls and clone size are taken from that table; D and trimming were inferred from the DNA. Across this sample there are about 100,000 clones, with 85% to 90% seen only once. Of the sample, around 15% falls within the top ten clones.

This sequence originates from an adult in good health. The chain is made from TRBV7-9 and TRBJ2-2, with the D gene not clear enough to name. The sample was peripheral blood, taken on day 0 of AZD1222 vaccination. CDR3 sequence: CASSLGGTGELFF. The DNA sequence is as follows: TGTGCCAGCAGCTTAGGGGGCACCGGGGAGCTGTTTTTT.